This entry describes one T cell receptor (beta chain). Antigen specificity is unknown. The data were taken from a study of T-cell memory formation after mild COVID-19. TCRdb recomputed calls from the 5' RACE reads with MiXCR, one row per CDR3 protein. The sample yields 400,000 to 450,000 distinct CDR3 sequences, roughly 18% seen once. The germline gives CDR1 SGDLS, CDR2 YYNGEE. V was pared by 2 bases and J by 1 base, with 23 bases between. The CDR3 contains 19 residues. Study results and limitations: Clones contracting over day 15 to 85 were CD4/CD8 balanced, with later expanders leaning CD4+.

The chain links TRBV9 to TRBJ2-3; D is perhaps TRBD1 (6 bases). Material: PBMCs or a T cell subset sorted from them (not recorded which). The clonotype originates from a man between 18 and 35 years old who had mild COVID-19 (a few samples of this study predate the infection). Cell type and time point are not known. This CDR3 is CASSVTLPTGIWGTDTQYF. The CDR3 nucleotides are TGTGCCAGCAGCGTCACGCTGCCTACAGGGATTTGGGGCACAGATACGCAGTATTTT.